Presented here are 14 T cell receptor beta chains from one specimen sequenced in a study of T cell changes during pregnancy in multiple sclerosis. TCRdb's copy holds only in-frame clones and misses some; the assay was immunoSEQ multiplex PCR. Of more than 20,000 clones in the sample, under 95% were seen once. The sample was CD4+ T cells from peripheral blood mononuclear cells, taken in the third trimester of pregnancy. The source is a female donor with multiple sclerosis, enrolled in a pregnancy study.

The V call is TRBV18, the J call TRBJ2-7; D may be TRBD1 (6 bases). This CDR3 has 15 amino acids. The germline gives CDR1 KGHSH, CDR2 LQKENI. V lost 3 bases, J lost 4 bases, and 16 bases lay in between. The CDR3 spells CASSPSDRYGYEQYF. For the CDR3, the DNA is TGTGCCAGCTCACCGAGCGACAGGTACGGATACGAGCAGTACTTC.

The chain links TRBV9 to TRBJ1-2, with D tentatively TRBD1 (6 bases). Trimming stripped 5 bases from V and 6 bases from J, with 20 bases between. The CDR3 is made up of 15 amino acids. CDR1 is SGDLS and CDR2 is YYNGEE in the germline V gene. Here the CDR3 reads CASSTASRGWNGYTF. DNA for the CDR3: TGTGCCAGCAGTACAGCCAGTAGGGGGTGGAATGGCTACACCTTC.

This chain connects TRBV5-1 to TRBJ2-5, with D possibly TRBD2 on 6 matching bases. The V end lost 0 bases, the J end lost 5 bases, and 20 bases lay between the germline ends. The germline V gene has CDR1 SGHRS and CDR2 YFSETQ. The CDR3 spans 17 residues. The CDR3 loop is CASSLDVRGSGGETQYF. The CDR3 region has the DNA TGCGCCAGCAGCTTGGATGTGCGGGGCTCGGGCGGGGAGACCCAGTACTTC.

The rearrangement joins TRBV30 to TRBJ1-1; TRBD1 is a possible D gene (5 bases). The CDR3 contains 16 residues. The germline V and J ends were trimmed by 5 bases and 5 bases, with 24 bases remaining between them. Germline V gives CDR1 GTSNPN, CDR2 SVGIG (reference sequence). DNA of the CDR3: TGTGCCTGGGGGGGACGGGGACTCCGGTTCGAGACTGAAGCTTTCTTT. Translating it yields CAWGGRGLRFETEAFF.

The V and J genes are TRBV12-5 and TRBJ2-5, with a tentative D call TRBD2 (5 bases). Per the germline V gene, CDR1 is LGHNT and CDR2 is FRNRAP. CDR3 size: 15 residues. V dropped 0 bases and J dropped 5 bases, with 13 bases sitting between them. The CDR3 sequence: CASGLVRTPGETQYF. Here the CDR3 DNA reads TGTGCTAGTGGTTTGGTACGGACTCCGGGGGAGACCCAGTACTTC.

This chain uses TRBV19 with TRBJ2-1; 9 bases fit TRBD2. The length of the CDR3 is 16 residues. CDR1 is LNHDA and CDR2 is SQIVND in the germline V gene (reference sequence). With V trimmed by 4 bases and J by 4 bases, 8 bases remained unmatched. The CDR3: CASSRGTSSLYNEQFF. CDR3 sequence (DNA): TGTGCCAGTAGTAGAGGGACTAGCTCCCTTTACAATGAGCAGTTCTTC.

The rearrangement links TRBV4-3 to TRBJ2-2; 16 bases line up with TRBD2. Unmatched junction bases numbered 5, after V lost 0 bases and J lost 7 bases. Germline CDR1 is LGHNA and CDR2 is YSLEER. There are 18 residues in the CDR3. The CDR3 sequence: CASSQEVGLAGGDGELFF. The CDR3 nucleotides read TGCGCCAGCAGCCAAGAAGTGGGACTAGCGGGGGGGGACGGGGAGCTGTTTTTT.

The chain carries TRBV18 and TRBJ1-4, with D possibly matching TRBD1 (6 bases). Trimming stripped 3 bases from V and 8 bases from J, with 13 bases between. The germline CDR1 and CDR2 sequences are KGHSH and LQKENI. CDR3 length: 14 amino acids. The CDR3 here is CASSPTGLGEKLFF. The DNA of the CDR3 is TGTGCCAGCTCACCCACAGGGTTGGGCGAAAAACTGTTTTTT.

V gene TRBV5-4 combines with J gene TRBJ2-3; the match to TRBD2 covers 7 bases. The V segment lost 4 bases and the J segment 5 bases; nucleotides outside the gene matches: 4. The CDR3 has 13 amino acids. Germline V lookup: CDR1 SGHNT, CDR2 YYREEE (reference sequence). CDR3 DNA: TGTGCCAGCAGCGGGGGGGGAGGAGATACGCAGTATTTT. Protein product: CASSGGGGDTQYF.

This clone was seen a single time. For the CDR3, the DNA is TGTGCCAGCAGCCAATTCGCGACAGGGGGGTTCACTGAAGCTTTCTTT. As protein: CASSQFATGGFTEAFF. This chain joins TRBV5-4 and TRBJ1-1; 9 bases map to TRBD1. CDR3 length equals 16 residues. J lost 4 bases, V lost 4 bases, and 11 bases had no gene match. CDR1 and CDR2 (germline): SGHNT, YYREEE (reference sequence).

CDR3 loop: CASSLGRGMADTQYF. Here the CDR3 DNA reads TGTGCCAGCTCCCTTGGAAGGGGCATGGCAGATACGCAGTATTTT. This sequence joins TRBV28 and TRBJ2-3, with a possible D match to TRBD1 (5 bases). Between the trimmed V and J ends, which lost 8 bases and 4 bases, there was a span of 19 bases. CDR1 MDHEN and CDR2 SYDVKM come from the germline V gene. The CDR3 sequence is 15 residues long.

The chain couples TRBV7-2 to TRBJ2-1, with TRBD1 matching over 7 bases. This CDR3 region has 12 residues. From germline, CDR1 is SGHTA and CDR2 FQGNSA. V gave up 7 bases and J gave up 10 bases; unmatched junction bases: 7. The DNA for the CDR3 is TGTGCCAGCACGCGACAGGGCTTGGAGCAGTTCTTC. This codes for CASTRQGLEQFF.

This sequence joins TRBV30 and TRBJ1-1; the D gene is possibly TRBD1 (5 bases). V was clipped by 0 bases and J by 5 bases, with 13 bases between them. CDR1 and CDR2 (germline): GTSNPN, SVGIG (reference sequence). There are 14 residues in the CDR3. CDR3 protein: CAWSVTGIKTEAFF. The CDR3 bases are TGTGCCTGGAGTGTAACAGGTATCAAGACTGAAGCTTTCTTT.

J is TRBJ2-2 and V is TRBV11-2; 8 positions match TRBD1. The V gene end was trimmed by 5 bases and the J gene end by 2 bases; junction bases not matched to a gene: 13. This CDR3 has 18 amino acids. Germline loops: CDR1 SGHAT, CDR2 FQNNGV. Here the CDR3 reads CASSRRFGQGVNTGELFF. The CDR3 DNA sequence: TGTGCCAGCAGCCGCAGGTTCGGACAGGGAGTAAACACCGGGGAGCTGTTTTTT. Full variable domain (outside the CDR3, taken from reference TRBV11-2 and TRBJ2-2): EAGVAQSPRYKIIEKRQSVAFWCNPISGHATLYWYQQILGQGPKLLIQFQNNGVVDDSQLPKDRFSAERLKGVDSTLKIQPAKLEDSAVYLCASSRRFGQGVNTGELFFGEGSRLTVL.